These 7 T cell receptor beta chains were sequenced from one sample in a study of blood T cell repertoires in COVID-19. TCRdb keeps only in-frame clones here, not all; method: immunoSEQ multiplex PCR. The sample has some 220,000 clones, roughly four fifths seen once. Sequences were obtained from peripheral blood. The receptors originated from a woman aged 25 to 39 who had recovered from COVID-19.

The table lists this clone with a few counts. The J gene is TRBJ2-5, the V gene TRBV27; 10 bases agree with TRBD2. Losses at the gene ends were 3 bases for V and 3 bases for J; bases not matched to a gene: 1. The CDR3 covers 14 residues. Germline assignment: CDR1 MNHEY and CDR2 SMNVEV (reference sequence). CDR3 loop: CASSFLAGEETQYF. The CDR3 region has the DNA TGTGCCAGCAGTTTCCTAGCGGGAGAAGAGACCCAGTACTTC.

This clone was detected a few times. The chain joins TRBV6-5 to TRBJ2-7, with 11 bases matching TRBD2. After removal of 0 bases from V and 2 bases from J, the junction contained 3 bases not matched to a gene. CDR1 is MNHEY and CDR2 is SVGAGI in the germline V gene. The CDR3 runs to 16 residues. CDR3 coding DNA: TGTGCCAGCAGTTACTCTAAACTAGCGGGGGCCTACGAGCAGTACTTC. This translates into CASSYSKLAGAYEQYF.

The chain has TRBV19 and TRBJ1-5; 7 nucleotides match TRBD1. The CDR3 extends over 19 amino acids. Germline assignment: CDR1 LNHDA and CDR2 SQIVND (reference sequence). V lost 4 bases, J lost 0 bases, and 15 bases stayed unmatched. CDR3 nucleotides: TGTGCCAGTAGTACCTTACTTTTCGGGACAGTTAATAGCAATCAGCCCCAGCATTTT. Translation: CASSTLLFGTVNSNQPQHF.

This chain connects TRBV5-4 to TRBJ2-1, with TRBD2 matching 7 bases. This CDR3 has 15 residues. V shed 2 bases and J 3 bases; nucleotides not matched to a gene: 5. Germline V gene lookup returns CDR1 SGHNT and CDR2 YYREEE (reference sequence). In DNA, the CDR3 is TGTGCCAGCAGCTTCGCTAGCGGAAACTACAATGAGCAGTTCTTC. Translating gives CASSFASGNYNEQFF.

This clone has only a few counts. This chain uses TRBV9 with TRBJ2-7; TRBD2 matches at 7 bases. With V trimmed by 0 bases and J by 2 bases, 5 bases remained unmatched. The CDR3 is made up of 15 amino acids. Germline V gene data show CDR1 as SGDLS and CDR2 as YYNGEE. The CDR3 nucleotides read TGTGCCAGCAGCGTAGATCATAGCGGGCCCTACGAGCAGTACTTC. This translates into CASSVDHSGPYEQYF.

This rearrangement joins TRBV28 to TRBJ2-7; 9 nucleotides line up with TRBD1. The V and J ends lost 10 bases and 5 bases, in that order; junction bases with no gene match: 9. The CDR3 runs to 13 residues. The V gene's germline CDR1 is MDHEN and CDR2 SYDVKM. As DNA, the CDR3 is TGTGCCACTCTCTTCACAGGGGGCGACGAGCAGTACTTC. This sequence encodes CATLFTGGDEQYF.

This clone was recorded once. The chain uses TRBV7-2 and TRBJ2-3; possibly TRBD2 for D (7 bases). CDR1 is SGHTA and CDR2 is FQGNSA in the germline V gene. Trimming pared 5 bases from V and 2 bases from J, leaving 20 bases between. This CDR3 has 17 residues. The CDR3 bases are TGTGCCAGCAGCCCCCAGGGGAGCGGGACCTCCACAGATACGCAGTATTTT. Protein sequence: CASSPQGSGTSTDTQYF.